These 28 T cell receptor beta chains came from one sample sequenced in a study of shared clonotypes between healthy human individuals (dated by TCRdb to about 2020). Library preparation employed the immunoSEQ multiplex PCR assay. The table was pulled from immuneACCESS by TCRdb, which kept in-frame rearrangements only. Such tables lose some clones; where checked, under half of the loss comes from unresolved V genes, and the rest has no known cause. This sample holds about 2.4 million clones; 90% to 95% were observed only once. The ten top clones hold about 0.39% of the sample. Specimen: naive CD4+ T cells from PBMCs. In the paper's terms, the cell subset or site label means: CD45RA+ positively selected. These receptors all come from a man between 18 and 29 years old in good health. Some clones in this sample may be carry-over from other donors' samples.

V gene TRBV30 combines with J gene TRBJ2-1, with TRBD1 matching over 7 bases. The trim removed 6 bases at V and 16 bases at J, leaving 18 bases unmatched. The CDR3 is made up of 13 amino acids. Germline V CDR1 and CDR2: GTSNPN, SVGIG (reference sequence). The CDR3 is CACTSGPGTDDFF. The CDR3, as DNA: TGTGCCTGTACCAGTGGCCCCGGGACAGACGATTTCTTC.

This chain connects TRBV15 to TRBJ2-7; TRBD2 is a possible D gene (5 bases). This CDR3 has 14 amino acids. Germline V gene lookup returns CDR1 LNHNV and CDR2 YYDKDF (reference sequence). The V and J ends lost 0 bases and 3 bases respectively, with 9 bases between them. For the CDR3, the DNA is TGTGCCACCAGCAGAGATCCTCGGGGCTACGAGCAGTACTTC. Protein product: CATSRDPRGYEQYF.

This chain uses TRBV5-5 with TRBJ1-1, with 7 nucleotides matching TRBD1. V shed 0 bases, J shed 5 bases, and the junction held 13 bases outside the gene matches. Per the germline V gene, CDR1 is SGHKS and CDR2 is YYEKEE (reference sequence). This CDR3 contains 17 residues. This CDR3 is CASSLGLTWTGGTEAFF. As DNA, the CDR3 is TGTGCCAGCAGCTTGGGACTAACCTGGACAGGAGGAACTGAAGCTTTCTTT.

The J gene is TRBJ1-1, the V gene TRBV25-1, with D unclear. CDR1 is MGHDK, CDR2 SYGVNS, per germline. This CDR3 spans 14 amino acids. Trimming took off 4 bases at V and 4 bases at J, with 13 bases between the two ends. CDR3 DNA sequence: TGTGCCAGCAGTGCACTTCCTTCGGGCACTGAAGCTTTCTTT. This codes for CASSALPSGTEAFF.

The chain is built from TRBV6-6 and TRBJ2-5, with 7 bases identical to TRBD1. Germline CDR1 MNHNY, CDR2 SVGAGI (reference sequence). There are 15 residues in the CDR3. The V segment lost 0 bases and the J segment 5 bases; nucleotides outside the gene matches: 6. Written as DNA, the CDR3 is TGTGCCAGCAGTTACTCTGGGACAGCCGGGGAGACCCAGTACTTC. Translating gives CASSYSGTAGETQYF.

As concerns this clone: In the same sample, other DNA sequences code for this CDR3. The CDR3 region has the DNA TGTGCCAGCAGCCTCAGGGGGTCCTACGAGCAGTACTTC. It codes for CASSLRGSYEQYF. The chain employs TRBV28 and TRBJ2-7; 7 nucleotides match TRBD1. CDR3 length: 13 amino acids. The germline V gene has CDR1 MDHEN and CDR2 SYDVKM. Trimming at V came to 6 bases and at J to 1 base, leaving 3 bases not matched to a gene.

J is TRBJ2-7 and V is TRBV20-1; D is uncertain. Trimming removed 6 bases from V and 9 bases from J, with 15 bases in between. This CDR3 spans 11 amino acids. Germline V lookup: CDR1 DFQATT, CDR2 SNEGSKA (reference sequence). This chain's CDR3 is CSAQPAHGQYF. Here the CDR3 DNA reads TGCAGTGCCCAGCCTGCGCACGGGCAGTACTTC.

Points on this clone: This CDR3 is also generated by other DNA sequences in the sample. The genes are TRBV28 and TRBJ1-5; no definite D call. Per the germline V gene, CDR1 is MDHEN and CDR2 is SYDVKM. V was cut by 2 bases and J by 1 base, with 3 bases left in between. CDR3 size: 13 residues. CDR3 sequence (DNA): TGTGCCAGCAGTTTAGTGAGCAATCAGCCCCAGCATTTT. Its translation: CASSLVSNQPQHF.

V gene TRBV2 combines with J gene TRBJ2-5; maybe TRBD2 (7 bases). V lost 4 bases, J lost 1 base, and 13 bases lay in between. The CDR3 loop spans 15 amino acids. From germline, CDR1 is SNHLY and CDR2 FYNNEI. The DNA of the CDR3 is TGTGCCAGCAGTGGGGCTGGGGGGGCCCAAGAGACCCAGTACTTC. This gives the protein CASSGAGGAQETQYF.

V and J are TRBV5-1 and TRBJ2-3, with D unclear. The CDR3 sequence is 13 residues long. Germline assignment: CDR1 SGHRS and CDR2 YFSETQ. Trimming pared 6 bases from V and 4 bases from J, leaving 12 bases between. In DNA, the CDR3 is TGCGCCAGCACCCGGATGGGCCCAGATACGCAGTATTTT. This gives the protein CASTRMGPDTQYF.

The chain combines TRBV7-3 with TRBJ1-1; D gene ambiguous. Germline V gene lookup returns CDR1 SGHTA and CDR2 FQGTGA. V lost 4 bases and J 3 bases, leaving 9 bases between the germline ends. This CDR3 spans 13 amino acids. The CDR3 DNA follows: TGTGCCAGCAGCTCCGCGCAGGACACTGAAGCTTTCTTT. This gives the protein CASSSAQDTEAFF. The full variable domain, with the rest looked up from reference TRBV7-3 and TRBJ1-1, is GAGVSQTPSNKVTEKGKYVELRCDPISGHTALYWYRQSLGQGPEFLIYFQGTGAADDSGLPNDRFFAVRPEGSVSTLKIQRTERGDSAVYLCASSSAQDTEAFFGQGTRLTVV.

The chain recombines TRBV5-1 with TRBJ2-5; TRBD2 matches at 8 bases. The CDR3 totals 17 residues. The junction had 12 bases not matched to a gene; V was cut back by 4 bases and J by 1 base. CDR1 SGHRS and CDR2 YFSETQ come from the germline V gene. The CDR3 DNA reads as TGCGCCAGCAGCCCGCCGGACAGCGCGGGAGGCCAAGAGACCCAGTACTTC. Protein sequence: CASSPPDSAGGQETQYF.

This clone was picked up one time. The CDR3 DNA reads TGTGCCAGCAGCCTGATTAATAATGAGCAGTTCTTC. This gives the protein CASSLINNEQFF. This chain joins TRBV11-3 and TRBJ2-1; D not resolved. Germline loops: CDR1 SGHNT, CDR2 YENEEA. The V end lost 5 bases, the J end lost 7 bases, and 9 bases lay between the germline ends. The CDR3 spans 12 residues.

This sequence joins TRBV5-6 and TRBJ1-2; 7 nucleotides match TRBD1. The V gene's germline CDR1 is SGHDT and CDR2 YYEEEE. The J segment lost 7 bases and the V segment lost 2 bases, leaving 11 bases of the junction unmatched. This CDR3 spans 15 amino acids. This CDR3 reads CASSFDRVVFGGYTF. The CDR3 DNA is TGTGCCAGCAGCTTTGACAGGGTCGTTTTTGGTGGCTACACCTTC.

The CDR3 DNA follows: TGCAGCGTCCGCGAGGGATCCCCGTCCACTGAAGCTTTCTTT. The encoded protein is CSVREGSPSTEAFF. V usage is TRBV29-1 and J usage is TRBJ1-1; D unclear. The germline V and J ends were trimmed by 6 bases and 4 bases, with 18 bases remaining between them. Per germline, CDR1 SQVTM and CDR2 ANQGSEA. The length of the CDR3 is 14 residues.

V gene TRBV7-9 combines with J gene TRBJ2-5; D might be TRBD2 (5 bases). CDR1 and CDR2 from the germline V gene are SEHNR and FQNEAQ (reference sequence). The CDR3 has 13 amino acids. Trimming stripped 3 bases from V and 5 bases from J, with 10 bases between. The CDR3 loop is CASSFSGSETQYF. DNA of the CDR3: TGTGCCAGCAGCTTCTCGGGATCTGAGACCCAGTACTTC.

The CDR3 DNA reads TGTGCCAGCAGCCGAGGGAGACTGAAGGCCTACGAGCAGTACTTC. Protein sequence: CASSRGRLKAYEQYF. The chain is built from TRBV11-2 and TRBJ2-7, with D tentatively TRBD2 (5 bases). This CDR3 is built from 15 residues. The ends were cut back, 5 bases at V and 2 bases at J, with 16 bases in the middle. CDR1 SGHAT and CDR2 FQNNGV come from the germline V gene.

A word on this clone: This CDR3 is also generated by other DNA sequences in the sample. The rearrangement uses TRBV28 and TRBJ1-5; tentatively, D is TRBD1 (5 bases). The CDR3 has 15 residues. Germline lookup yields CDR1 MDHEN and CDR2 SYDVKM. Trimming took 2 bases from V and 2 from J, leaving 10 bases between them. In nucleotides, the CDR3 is TGTGCCAGCAGTTTAGGGGGAAGGGGCAATCAGCCCCAGCATTTT. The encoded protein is CASSLGGRGNQPQHF.

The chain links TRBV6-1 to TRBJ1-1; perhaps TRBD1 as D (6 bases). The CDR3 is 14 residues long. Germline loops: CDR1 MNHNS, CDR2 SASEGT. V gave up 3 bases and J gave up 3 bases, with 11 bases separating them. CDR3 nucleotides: TGTGCCAGCAGTGAGAGGGGGTGGGACACTGAAGCTTTCTTT. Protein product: CASSERGWDTEAFF.

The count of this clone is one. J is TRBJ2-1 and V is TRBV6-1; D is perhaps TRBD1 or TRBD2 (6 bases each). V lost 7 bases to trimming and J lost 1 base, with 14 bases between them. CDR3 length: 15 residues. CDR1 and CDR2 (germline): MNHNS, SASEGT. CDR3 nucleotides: TGTGCCAGCACATCGGGGGCAAGGTCCTACAATGAGCAGTTCTTC. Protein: CASTSGARSYNEQFF.

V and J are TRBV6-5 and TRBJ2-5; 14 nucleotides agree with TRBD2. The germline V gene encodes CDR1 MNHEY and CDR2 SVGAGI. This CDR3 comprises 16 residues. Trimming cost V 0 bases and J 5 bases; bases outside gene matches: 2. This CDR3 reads CASSYSGLAGAETQYF. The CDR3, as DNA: TGTGCCAGCAGTTACTCGGGACTAGCGGGAGCGGAGACCCAGTACTTC.

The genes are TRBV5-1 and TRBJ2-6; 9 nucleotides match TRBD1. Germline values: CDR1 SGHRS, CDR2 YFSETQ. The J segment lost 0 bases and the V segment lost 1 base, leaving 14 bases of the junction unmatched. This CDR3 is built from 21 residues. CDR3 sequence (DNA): TGCGCCAGCAGCTTGACTTATAGGACAGGGGCCTACCTCTCTGGGGCCAACGTCCTGACTTTC. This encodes CASSLTYRTGAYLSGANVLTF. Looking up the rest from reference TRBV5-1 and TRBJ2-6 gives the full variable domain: KAGVTQTPRYLIKTRGQQVTLSCSPISGHRSVSWYQQTPGQGLQFLFEYFSETQRNKGNFPGRFSGRQFSNSRSEMNVSTLELGDSALYLCASSLTYRTGAYLSGANVLTFGAGSRLTVL.

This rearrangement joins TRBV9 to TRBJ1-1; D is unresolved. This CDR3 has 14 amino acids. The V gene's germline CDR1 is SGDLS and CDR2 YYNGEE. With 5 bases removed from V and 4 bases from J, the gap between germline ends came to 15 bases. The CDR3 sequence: CASRPAPRPTEAFF. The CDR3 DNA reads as TGTGCCAGCAGGCCGGCCCCCCGGCCCACTGAAGCTTTCTTT. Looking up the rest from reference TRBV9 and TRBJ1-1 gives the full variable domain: DSGVTQTPKHLITATGQRVTLRCSPRSGDLSVYWYQQSLDQGLQFLIQYYNGEERAKGNILERFSAQQFPDLHSELNLSSLELGDSALYFCASRPAPRPTEAFFGQGTRLTVV.

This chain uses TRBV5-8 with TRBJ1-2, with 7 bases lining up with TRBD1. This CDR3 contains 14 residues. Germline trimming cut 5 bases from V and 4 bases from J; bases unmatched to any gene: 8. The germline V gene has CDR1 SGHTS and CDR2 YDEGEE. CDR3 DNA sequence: TGTGCCAGCAGGCCTGGGACAGCTTCCTATGGCTACACCTTC. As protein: CASRPGTASYGYTF.

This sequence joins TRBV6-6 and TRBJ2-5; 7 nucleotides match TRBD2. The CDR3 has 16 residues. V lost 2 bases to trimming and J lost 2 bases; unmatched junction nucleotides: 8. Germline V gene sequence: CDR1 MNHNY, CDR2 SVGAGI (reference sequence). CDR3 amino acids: CASSYMPSGRQETQYF. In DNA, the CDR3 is TGTGCCAGCAGTTACATGCCTAGCGGACGACAAGAGACCCAGTACTTC.

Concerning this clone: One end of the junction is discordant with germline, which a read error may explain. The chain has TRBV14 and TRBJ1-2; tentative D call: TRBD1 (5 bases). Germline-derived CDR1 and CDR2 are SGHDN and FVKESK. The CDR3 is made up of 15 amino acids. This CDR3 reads CASSQGNYRLPPAAF. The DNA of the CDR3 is TGTGCCAGCAGCCAAGGAAACTACAGGTTACCCCCGGCGGCCTTC. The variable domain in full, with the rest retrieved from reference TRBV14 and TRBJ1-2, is EAGVTQFPSHSVIEKGQTVTLRCDPISGHDNLYWYRRVMGKEIKFLLHFVKESKQDESGMPNNRFLAERTGGTYSTLKVQPAELEDSGVYFCASSQGNYRLPPAAFGSGTRLTVV.

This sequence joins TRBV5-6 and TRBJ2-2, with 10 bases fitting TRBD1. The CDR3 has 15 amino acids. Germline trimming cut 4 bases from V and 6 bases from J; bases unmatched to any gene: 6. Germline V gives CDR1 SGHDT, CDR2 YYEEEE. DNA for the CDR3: TGTGCCAGCAGCGTCAGGACAGGGGGTCCCGGGGAGCTGTTTTTT. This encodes CASSVRTGGPGELFF.

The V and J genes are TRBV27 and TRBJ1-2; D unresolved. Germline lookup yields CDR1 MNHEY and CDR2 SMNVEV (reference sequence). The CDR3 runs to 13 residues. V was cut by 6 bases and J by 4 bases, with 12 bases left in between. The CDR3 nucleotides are TGTGCCAGCAGGACCGGCCCCTCCTATGGCTACACCTTC. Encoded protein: CASRTGPSYGYTF.